This section outlines one TCR beta chain sequence together with its context. TCRdb reprocessed the 5' RACE reads with MiXCR, giving one entry per CDR3 protein. This table holds a few hundred thousand distinct CDR3 sequences, more than 20% found once. The sample comes from a study of CD8 T cells in ankylosing spondylitis. The germline gives CDR1 SQVTM, CDR2 ANQGSEA. The germline V and J ends were trimmed by 4 bases and 1 base, with 4 bases remaining between them. The CDR3 length is 11 residues. The chain has TRBV29-1 and TRBJ2-5; D not resolved. This receptor was identified in a female donor with ankylosing spondylitis or in good health (not recorded which). The specimen sequenced was blood, either unsorted or a sorted T cell fraction (not recorded which). The CDR3 nucleotides read TGCAGCGTTGCCCCCCAAGAGACCCAGTACTTC. Amino acid sequence: CSVAPQETQYF. The complete variable domain, with remaining parts taken from reference TRBV29-1 and TRBJ2-5, reads SAVISQKPSRDICQRGTSLTIQCQVDSQVTMMFWYRQQPGQSLTLIATANQGSEATYESGFVIDKFPISRPNLTFSTLTVSNMSPEDSSIYLCSVAPQETQYFGPGTRLLVL.